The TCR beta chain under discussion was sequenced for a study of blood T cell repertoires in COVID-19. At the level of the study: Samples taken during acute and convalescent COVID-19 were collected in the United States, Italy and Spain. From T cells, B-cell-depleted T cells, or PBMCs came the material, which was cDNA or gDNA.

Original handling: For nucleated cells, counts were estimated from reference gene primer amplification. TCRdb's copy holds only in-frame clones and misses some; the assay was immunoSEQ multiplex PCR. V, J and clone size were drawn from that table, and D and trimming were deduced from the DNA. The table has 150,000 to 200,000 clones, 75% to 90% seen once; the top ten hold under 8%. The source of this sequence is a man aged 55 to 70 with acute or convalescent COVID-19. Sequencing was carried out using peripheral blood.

CDR3 DNA sequence: TGTGCCAGCAGCTTAGCGGTAGGGGGCAAAGAGACCCAGTACTTC. This encodes CASSLAVGGKETQYF. The rearrangement links TRBV7-9 to TRBJ2-5; TRBD1 matches 7 bases. The germline CDR1 and CDR2 sequences are SEHNR and FQNEAQ (reference sequence). This CDR3 is built from 15 residues. V lost 0 bases to trimming and J lost 3 bases; unmatched junction nucleotides: 4. The entire variable domain, with the rest obtained from reference TRBV7-9 and TRBJ2-5, is as follows: DTGVSQNPRHKITKRGQNVTFRCDPISEHNRLYWYRQTLGQGPEFLTYFQNEAQLEKSRLLSDRFSAERPKGSFSTLEIQRTEQGDSAMYLCASSLAVGGKETQYFGPGTRLLVL.